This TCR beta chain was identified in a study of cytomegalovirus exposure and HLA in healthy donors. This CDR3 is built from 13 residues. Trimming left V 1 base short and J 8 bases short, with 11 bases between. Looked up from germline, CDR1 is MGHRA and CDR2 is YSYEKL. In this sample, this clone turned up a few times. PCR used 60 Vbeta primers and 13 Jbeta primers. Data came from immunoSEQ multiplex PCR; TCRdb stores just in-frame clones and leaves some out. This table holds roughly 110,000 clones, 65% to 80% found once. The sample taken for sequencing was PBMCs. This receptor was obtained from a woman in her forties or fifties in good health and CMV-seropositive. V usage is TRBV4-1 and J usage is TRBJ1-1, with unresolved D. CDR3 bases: TGCGCCAGCAGCCAAGGCCCTCCCCAGGAAGCTTTCTTT. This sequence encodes CASSQGPPQEAFF.